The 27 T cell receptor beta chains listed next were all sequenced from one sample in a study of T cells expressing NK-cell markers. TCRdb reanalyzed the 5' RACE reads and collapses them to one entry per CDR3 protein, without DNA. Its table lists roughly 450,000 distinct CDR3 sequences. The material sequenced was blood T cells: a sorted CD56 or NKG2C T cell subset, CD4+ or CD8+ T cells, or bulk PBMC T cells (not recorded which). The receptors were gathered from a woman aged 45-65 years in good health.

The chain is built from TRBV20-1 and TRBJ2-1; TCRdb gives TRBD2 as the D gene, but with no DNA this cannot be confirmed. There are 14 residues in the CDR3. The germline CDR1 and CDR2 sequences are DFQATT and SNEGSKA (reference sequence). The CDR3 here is CSSRGPLTNNEQFF.

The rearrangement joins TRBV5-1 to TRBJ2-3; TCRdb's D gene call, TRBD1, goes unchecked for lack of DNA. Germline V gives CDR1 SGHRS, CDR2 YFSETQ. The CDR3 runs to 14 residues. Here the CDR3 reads CASSLVGTTDTQYF.

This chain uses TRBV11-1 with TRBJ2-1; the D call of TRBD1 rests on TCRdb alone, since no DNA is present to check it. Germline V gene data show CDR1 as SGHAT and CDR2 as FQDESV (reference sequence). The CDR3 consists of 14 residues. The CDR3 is CASSYRRGIDEQFF.

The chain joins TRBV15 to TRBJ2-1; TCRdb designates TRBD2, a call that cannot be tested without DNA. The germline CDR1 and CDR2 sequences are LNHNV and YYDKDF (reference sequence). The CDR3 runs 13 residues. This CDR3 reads CATRGSGRNEQFF.

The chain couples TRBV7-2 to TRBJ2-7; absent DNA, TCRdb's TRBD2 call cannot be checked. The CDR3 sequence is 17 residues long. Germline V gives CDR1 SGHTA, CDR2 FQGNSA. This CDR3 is CASSLMASGRVAYEQYF.

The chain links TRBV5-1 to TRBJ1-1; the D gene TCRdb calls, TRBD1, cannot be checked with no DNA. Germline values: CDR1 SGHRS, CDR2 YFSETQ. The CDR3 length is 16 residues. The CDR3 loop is CASSSGGAGRNTEAFF. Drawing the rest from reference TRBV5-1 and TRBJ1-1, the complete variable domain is KAGVTQTPRYLIKTRGQQVTLSCSPISGHRSVSWYQQTPGQGLQFLFEYFSETQRNKGNFPGRFSGRQFSNSRSEMNVSTLELGDSALYLCASSSGGAGRNTEAFFGQGTRLTVV.

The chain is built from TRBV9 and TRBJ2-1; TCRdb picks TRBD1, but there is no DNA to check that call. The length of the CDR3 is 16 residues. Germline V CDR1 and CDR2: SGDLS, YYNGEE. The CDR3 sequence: CASSALPGFSYNEQFF.

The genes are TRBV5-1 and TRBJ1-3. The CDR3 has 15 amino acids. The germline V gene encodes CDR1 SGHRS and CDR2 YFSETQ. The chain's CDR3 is CASSLDPGSGNTIYF.

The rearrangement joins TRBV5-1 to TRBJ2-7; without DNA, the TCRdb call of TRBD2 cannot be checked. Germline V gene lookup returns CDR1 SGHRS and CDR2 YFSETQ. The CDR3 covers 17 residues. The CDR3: CASSLVGPARGDYEQYF.

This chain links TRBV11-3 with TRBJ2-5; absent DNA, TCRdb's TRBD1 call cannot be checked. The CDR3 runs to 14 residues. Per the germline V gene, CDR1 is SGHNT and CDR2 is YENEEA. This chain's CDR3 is CASSLEQGKETQYF.

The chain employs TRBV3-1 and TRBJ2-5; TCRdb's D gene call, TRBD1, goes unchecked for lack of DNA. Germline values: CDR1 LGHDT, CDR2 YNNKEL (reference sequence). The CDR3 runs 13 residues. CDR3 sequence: CASSQNRAETQYF.

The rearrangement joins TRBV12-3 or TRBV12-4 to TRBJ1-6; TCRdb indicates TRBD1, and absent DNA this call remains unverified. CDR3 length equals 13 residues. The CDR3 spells CASSGTGISPLHF.

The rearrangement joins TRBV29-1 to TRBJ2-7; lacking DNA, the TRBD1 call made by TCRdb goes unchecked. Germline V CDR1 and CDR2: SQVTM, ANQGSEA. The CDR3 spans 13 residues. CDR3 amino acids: CSVAPDRDYEQYF.

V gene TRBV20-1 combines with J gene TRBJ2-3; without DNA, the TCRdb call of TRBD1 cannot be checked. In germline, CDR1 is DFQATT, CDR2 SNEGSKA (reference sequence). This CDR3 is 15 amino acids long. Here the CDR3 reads CSAPQGGMGTDTQYF.

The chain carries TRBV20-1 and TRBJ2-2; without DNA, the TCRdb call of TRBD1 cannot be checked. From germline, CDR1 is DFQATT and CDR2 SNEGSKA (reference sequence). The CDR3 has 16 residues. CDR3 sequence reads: CSARGRGMRVTGELFF.

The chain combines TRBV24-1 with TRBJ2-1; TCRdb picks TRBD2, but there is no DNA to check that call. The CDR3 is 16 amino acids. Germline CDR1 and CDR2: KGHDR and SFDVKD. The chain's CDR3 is CATSDLGLAGVYEQFF.

This CDR3 reads CASSLENPGDTIYF. The rearrangement joins TRBV5-1 to TRBJ1-3; lacking DNA, the TRBD1 call made by TCRdb goes unchecked. In germline, CDR1 is SGHRS, CDR2 YFSETQ. The CDR3 loop spans 14 amino acids.

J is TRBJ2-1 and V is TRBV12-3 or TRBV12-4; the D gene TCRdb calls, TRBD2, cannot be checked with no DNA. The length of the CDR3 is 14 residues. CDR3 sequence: CASSRFGGPHEQFF.

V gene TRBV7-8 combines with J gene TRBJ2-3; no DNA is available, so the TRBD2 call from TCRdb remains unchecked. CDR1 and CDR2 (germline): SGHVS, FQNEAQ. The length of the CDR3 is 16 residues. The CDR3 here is CASSARTRLILDTQYF.

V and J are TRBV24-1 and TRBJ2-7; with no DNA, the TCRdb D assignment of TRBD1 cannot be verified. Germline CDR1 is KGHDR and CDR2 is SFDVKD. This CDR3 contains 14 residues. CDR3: CATSAGRGTYEQYF.

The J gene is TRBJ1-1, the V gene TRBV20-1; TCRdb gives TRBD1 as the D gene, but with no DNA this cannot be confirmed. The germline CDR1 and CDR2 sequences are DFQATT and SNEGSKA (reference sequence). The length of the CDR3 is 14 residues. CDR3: CSASESAQDTEAFF.

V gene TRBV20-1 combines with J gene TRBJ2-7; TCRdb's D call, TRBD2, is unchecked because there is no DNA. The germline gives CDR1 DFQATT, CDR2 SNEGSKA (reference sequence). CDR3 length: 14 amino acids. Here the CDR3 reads CSARSAGGDYEQYF.

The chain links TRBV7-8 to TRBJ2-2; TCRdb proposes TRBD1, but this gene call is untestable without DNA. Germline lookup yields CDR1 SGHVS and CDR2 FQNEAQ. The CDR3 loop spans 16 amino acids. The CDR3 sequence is CASSPRTILGPGELFF.

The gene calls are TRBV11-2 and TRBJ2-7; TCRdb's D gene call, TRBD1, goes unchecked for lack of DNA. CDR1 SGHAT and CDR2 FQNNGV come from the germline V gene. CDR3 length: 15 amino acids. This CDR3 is CASSTYRGTTYEQYF.

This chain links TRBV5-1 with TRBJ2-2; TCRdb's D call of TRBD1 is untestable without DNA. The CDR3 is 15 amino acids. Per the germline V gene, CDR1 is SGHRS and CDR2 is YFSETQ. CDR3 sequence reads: CASGVRAANTGELFF.

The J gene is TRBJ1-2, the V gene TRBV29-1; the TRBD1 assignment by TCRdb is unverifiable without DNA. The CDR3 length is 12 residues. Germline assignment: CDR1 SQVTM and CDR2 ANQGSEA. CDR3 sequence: CSVGRDSYGYTF.

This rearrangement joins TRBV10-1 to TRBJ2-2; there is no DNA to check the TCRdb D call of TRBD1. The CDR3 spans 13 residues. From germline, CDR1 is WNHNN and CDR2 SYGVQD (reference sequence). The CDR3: CASSAQVTGELFF.